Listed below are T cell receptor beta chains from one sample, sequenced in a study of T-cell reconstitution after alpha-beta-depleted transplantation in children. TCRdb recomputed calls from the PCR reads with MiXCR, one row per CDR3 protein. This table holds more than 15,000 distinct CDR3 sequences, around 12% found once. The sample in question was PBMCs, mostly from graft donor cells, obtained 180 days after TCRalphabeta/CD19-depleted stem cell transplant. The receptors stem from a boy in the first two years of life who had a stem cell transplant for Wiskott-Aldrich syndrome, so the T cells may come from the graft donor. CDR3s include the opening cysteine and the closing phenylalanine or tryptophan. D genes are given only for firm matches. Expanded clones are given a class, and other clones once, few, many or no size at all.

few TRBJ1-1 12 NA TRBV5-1 CASSTVNTEAFF TGCGCCAGCAGCACCGTCAACACTGAAGCTTTCTTT
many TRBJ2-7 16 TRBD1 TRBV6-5 CASGDLSTGGFYEQYF TGTGCCAGCGGCGACTTATCTACAGGGGGATTTTACGAGCAGTACTTC
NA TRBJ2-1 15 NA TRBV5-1 CASSLEASSYNEQFF TGCGCCAGCAGCTTGGAGGCCAGTAGTTACAATGAGCAGTTCTTC
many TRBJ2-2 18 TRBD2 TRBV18 CASSPRTSGSRGTGELFF TGTGCCAGCTCACCACGGACTAGCGGGAGTCGGGGCACCGGGGAGCTGTTTTTT
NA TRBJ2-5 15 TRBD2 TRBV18 CASSPLGLVGETQYF TGTGCCAGCTCACCCCTGGGACTAGTTGGAGAGACCCAGTACTTC
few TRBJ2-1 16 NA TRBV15 CATSRPFGDYHNEQFF TGTGCCACCAGCAGACCCTTCGGTGACTATCACAATGAGCAGTTCTTC
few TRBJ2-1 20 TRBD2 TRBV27 CASSLSPSGNLGQSYNEQFF TGTGCCAGCAGTTTATCTCCTAGCGGGAATCTGGGGCAGTCCTACAATGAGCAGTTCTTC
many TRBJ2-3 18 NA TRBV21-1 CASSKSYRRARRLDTQYF TGTGCCAGCAGCAAATCATATAGGCGGGCGAGGAGATTGGATACGCAGTATTTT
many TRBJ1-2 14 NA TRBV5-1 CASSLEARAYGYTF TGCGCCAGCAGCTTGGAAGCCAGGGCCTATGGCTACACCTTC
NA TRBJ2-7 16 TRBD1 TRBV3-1 CASSQLGQGYVYEQYF TGTGCCAGCAGCCAACTCGGACAGGGCTACGTCTACGAGCAGTACTTC
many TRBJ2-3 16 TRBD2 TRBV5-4 CASSKAWTSGTDTQYF TGTGCCAGCAGCAAGGCGTGGACTAGCGGCACAGATACGCAGTATTTT
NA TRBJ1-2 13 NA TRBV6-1 CASSGVKEYGYTF TGTGCCAGCAGCGGCGTTAAAGAGTATGGCTACACCTTC
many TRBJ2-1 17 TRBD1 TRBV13 CASSGEQGPSSYNEQFF TGTGCCAGCAGCGGAGAACAGGGGCCCAGCTCCTACAATGAGCAGTTCTTC
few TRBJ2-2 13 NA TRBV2 CASNRQNTGELFF TGTGCCAGCAACCGACAGAACACCGGGGAGCTGTTTTTT
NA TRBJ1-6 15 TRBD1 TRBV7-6 CASSQRTGGNSPLHF TGTGCCAGCAGCCAGAGGACAGGGGGTAACTCACCCCTCCACTTT
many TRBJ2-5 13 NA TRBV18 CASSSTMLETQYF TGTGCCAGCTCATCGACAATGCTTGAGACCCAGTACTTC
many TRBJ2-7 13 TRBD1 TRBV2 CASSGQGRYEQYF TGTGCCAGCAGTGGACAGGGTCGCTACGAGCAGTACTTC
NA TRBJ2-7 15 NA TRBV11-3 CASSLDGGIAHEQYF TGTGCCAGCAGCTTAGACGGCGGCATCGCCCACGAGCAGTACTTC
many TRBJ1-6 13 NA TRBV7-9 CASSLSWDSPLHF TGTGCCAGCAGCTTATCTTGGGATTCACCCCTCCACTTT
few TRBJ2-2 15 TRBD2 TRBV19 CASSISLAGSGELFF TGTGCCAGTAGTATTTCGCTAGCGGGATCCGGGGAGCTGTTTTTT
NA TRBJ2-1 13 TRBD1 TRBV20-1 CSAATGTYNEQFF TGCAGTGCAGCGACAGGGACGTACAATGAGCAGTTCTTC
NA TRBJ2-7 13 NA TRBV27 CASRPQRNYEQYF TGTGCCAGTAGGCCTCAGAGGAACTACGAGCAGTACTTC
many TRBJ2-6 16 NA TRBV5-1 CASSLGISSGANVLTF TGCGCCAGCAGCTTGGGAATCAGCTCTGGGGCCAACGTCCTGACTTTC
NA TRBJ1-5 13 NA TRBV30 CAWSGGINQPQHF TGTGCCTGGAGTGGGGGTATTAATCAGCCCCAGCATTTT
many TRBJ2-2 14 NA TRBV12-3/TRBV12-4 CASSAGLTTGELFF TGTGCCAGCAGTGCGGGACTTACCACCGGGGAGCTGTTTTTT
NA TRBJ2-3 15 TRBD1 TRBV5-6 CASSRGQGGTDTQYF TGTGCCAGCAGCCGAGGACAGGGTGGGACAGATACGCAGTATTTT
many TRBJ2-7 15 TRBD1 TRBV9 CASSAQDRATYEQYF TGTGCCAGCAGCGCCCAAGACAGGGCAACCTACGAGCAGTACTTC
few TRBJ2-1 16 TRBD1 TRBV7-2 CASSLVQGISYNEQFF TGTGCCAGCAGCTTAGTACAGGGGATCTCCTACAATGAGCAGTTCTTC
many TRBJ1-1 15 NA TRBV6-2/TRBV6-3 CASSYSITGRAEAFF TGTGCCAGCAGTTACTCGATAACAGGGAGGGCTGAAGCTTTCTTT
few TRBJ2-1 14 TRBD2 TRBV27 CASSLWGRANEQFF TGTGCCAGCAGTTTATGGGGGAGGGCCAATGAGCAGTTCTTC
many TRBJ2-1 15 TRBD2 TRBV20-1 CSAALAGRSYNEQFF TGCAGTGCCGCCTTAGCGGGACGCTCCTACAATGAGCAGTTCTTC
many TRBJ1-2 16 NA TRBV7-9 CASSLDEGRSHYGYTF TGTGCCAGCAGCTTGGATGAGGGGCGAAGTCACTATGGCTACACCTTC
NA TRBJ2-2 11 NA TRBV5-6 CASSSGGELFF TGTGCCAGCAGCTCGGGCGGGGAGCTGTTTTTT
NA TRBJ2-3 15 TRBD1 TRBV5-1 CASSLFQGATDTQYF TGCGCCAGCAGCTTGTTCCAGGGGGCCACAGATACGCAGTATTTT
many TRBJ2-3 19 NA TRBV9 CASSDPVRTGQASTDTQYF TGTGCCAGCAGCGACCCAGTCCGTACGGGACAAGCTAGCACAGATACGCAGTATTTT
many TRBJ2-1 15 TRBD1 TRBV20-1 CSARAGTGGYNEQFF TGCAGTGCTAGAGCCGGGACAGGGGGCTACAATGAGCAGTTCTTC
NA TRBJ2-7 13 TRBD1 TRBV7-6 CASPQATGAEQYF TGTGCCAGCCCCCAGGCGACAGGGGCCGAGCAGTACTTC